The following is a T cell receptor beta chain sequence with its context. What it binds is unknown. The data stem from a study of CD4+ T cells in melanoma. Produced via immunoSEQ multiplex PCR; TCRdb's table is partial and in-frame only. Of about 6,700 clones in the sample, approximately 72% are singletons; the top ten hold over 20%. Trimming took off 5 bases at V and 7 bases at J, with 12 bases between the two ends. The CDR3 contains 12 residues. CDR1 is SGHNT, CDR2 YENEEA, per germline. Study-wide results and caveats: A reported correlation linked neoantigen-specific CD4+ T cells to CD8+, macrophage and B cell function. Diverse differentiation states were reported for melanoma neoantigen-specific CD4+ T cells.

The receptor was isolated from a human donor with melanoma. Sequenced: cells from a culture (not recorded whether cultured in vitro). This chain connects TRBV11-3 to TRBJ2-7, with D unresolved. The CDR3 is CASSPHSGEQYF. The CDR3 coding sequence is TGTGCCAGCAGCCCTCATAGTGGGGAGCAGTACTTC.